This T cell receptor (beta chain) appears in the sequencing data of a study of STAT5B mutations in CD4+ large granular lymphocyte leukemia. Sequenced by immunoSEQ multiplex PCR; TCRdb stores in-frame clones only, minus some. Of tens of thousands of clones in the sample, more than 60% were seen once. CDR3 length equals 13 residues. The germline V gene encodes CDR1 SGHTA and CDR2 FQGNSA. With 5 bases removed from V and 2 bases from J, the gap between germline ends came to 10 bases. Sequencing input: CD4+ T cells from blood buffy coats. This chain uses TRBV7-2 with TRBJ2-7; possibly TRBD1 for D (6 bases). This receptor was identified in a human donor in good health. The CDR3 DNA is TGTGCCAGCAGCCCGGACAGAGCCTACGAGCAGTACTTC. Its protein is CASSPDRAYEQYF.